Included here is one T cell receptor (beta chain) sequence, with context. Its antigen remains undetermined. One end of the junction is discordant with germline, which a read error may explain. The data originate from a study of tumor and adjacent non-tumor tissue in lung cancer (dated by TCRdb to 2016 to 2019). Concerning the study at large: Of the cohort, eleven to twelve patients had adenocarcinoma, 2 had squamous cell carcinoma and 1 had small cell lung cancer. For each patient, one tumor sample and one normal lung sample were taken, giving approximately 33 paired specimens that underwent TCRbeta CDR3 sequencing. The 15 or so patients were aged about 30 to 76 years, included approximately ten men and 5 women, and had TNM stage I to III disease. Sequencing produced about 130 million productive TCRbeta reads in total, an average of approximately 4.1 million reads per sample. Using bulk TCRbeta repertoires from approximately 15 lung cancer patients, the study set lung tumor tissue side by side with matched distant non-tumor lung tissue. On the study overall, not on this receptor specifically: With only roughly 14 patients in the cohort, the authors noted that larger samples and more detailed clinical data are needed. The top 100 clones accounted for a significantly larger cumulative portion of the repertoire in normal lung than in tumor tissue. TCR diversity was significantly higher in younger patients, and greater tumor TCR diversity was associated with shorter overall survival and shorter disease-free survival. Because peripheral blood was not sequenced, the blood TCRbeta repertoires of the lung cancer patients in the study went unexamined. The methods do not name the sequencing platform or mention unique molecular identifiers. TCR diversity (inverse Simpson) was significantly higher in tumor than in normal lung tissue (roughly 430 vs 170, P = 0.0075, Mann-Whitney U test).

RNA was isolated from bulk, unsorted tissue, and RNA quality was assessed with a NanoDrop ND-1000 and an Agilent 2100. Donors were newly diagnosed lung cancer patients admitted for thoracic surgery in China between August and November 2014, without prior chemotherapy. Anyone who had undergone radiotherapy or chemotherapy before, or who had another cancer at the same time, was left out of the study. Pieces of surgical tissue measuring roughly 1-2.1 cm3 were kept in RNAlater solution and held at -80 degrees C until needed. To prepare the library, multiplex PCR was applied. This sample was sequenced with an Illumina HiSeq 2500. Following protocols modified from ARM-PCR, the researchers constructed TCRbeta libraries through three rounds of nested PCR with primers (Table S4). Before sequencing, PCR products of 200-500 bp were cut from the gel and purified using the QIAquick gel extraction kit. Regarding the original processing steps: Reads were cleaned with Trimmomatic, merged with FLASH into complete CDR3 sequences, and assigned to V(D)J germline segments with MiTCR. VDJtools was used to compute clonal diversity as the inverse Simpson's index. In-frame sequences without a premature stop codon were defined as productive reads. TCRdb passed the public sequencing reads through fastp at Q25 and MiXCR, retaining productive beta sequences. Entries that share a CDR3 protein sequence are merged under the most common genes and DNA. Clone size and V and J calls follow TCRdb, not the original study. The sample data list roughly 75,000 distinct CDR3 sequences, and under 80% of these were observed just once. The biggest ten clones account for approximately 12% of the sample.

The sequence was obtained from a woman between 50 and 59 years old with non-small cell lung cancer. The source material was lung tumor tissue.

The nucleotide sequence is TGCGTCAGCAGCCAAGAAGGGTATGGGGCCAACGTCCTGACTTTC. This sequence encodes CVSSQEGYGANVLTF. The chain is encoded by TRBV4-1 joined to TRBJ2-6; the D gene cannot be resolved reliably. CDR1 MGHRA and CDR2 YSYEKL are derived from the germline V gene. The CDR3 contains 15 residues, cysteine and phenylalanine counted. Left in the record is the CDR3 DNA by itself, 45 bases read in frame from the first base.